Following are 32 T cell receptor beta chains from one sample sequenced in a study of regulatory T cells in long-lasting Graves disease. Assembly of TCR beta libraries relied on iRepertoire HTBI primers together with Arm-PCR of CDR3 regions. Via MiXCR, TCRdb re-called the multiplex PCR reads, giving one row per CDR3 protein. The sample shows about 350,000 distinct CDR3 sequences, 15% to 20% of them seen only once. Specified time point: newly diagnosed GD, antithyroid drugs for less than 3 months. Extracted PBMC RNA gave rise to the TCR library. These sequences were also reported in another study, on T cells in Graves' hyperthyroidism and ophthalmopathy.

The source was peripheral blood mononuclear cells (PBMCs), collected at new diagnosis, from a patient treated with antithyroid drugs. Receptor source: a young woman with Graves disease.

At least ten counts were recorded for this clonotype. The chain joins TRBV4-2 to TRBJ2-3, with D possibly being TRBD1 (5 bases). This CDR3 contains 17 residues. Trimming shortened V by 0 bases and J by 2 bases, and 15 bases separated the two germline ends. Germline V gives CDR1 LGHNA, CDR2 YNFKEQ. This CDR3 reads CASSQDRQGPYTDTQYF. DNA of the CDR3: TGTGCCAGCAGCCAAGATCGTCAGGGCCCCTACACAGATACGCAGTATTTT.

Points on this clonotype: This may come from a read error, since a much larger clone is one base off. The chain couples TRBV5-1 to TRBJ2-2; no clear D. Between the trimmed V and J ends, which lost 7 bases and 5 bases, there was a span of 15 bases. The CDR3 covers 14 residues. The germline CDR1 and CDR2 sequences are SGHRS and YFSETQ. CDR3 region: CASPPQGRTGELFF. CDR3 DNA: TGCGCCAGCCCCCCCCAAGGTCGGACCGGGGAGCTGTTTTTT.

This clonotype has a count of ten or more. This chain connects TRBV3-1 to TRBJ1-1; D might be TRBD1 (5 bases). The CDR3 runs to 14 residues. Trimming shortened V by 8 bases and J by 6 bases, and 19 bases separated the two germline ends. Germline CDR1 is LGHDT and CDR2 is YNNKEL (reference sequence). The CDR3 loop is CASSPPQGGAEAFF. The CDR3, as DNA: TGTGCCAGCTCACCACCTCAGGGTGGGGCTGAAGCTTTCTTT.

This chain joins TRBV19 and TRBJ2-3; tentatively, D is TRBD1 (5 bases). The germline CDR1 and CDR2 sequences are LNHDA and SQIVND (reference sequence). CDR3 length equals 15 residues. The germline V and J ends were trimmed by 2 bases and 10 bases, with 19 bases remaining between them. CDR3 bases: TGTGCCAGTAGTATATCCCCCCAGGGTCTCCAGGCGCAGTATTTT. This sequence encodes CASSISPQGLQAQYF.

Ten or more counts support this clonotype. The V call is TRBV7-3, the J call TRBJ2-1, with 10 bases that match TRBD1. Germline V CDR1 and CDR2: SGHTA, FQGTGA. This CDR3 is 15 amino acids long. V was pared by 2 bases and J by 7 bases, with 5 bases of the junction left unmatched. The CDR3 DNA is TGTGCCAGCAGCTTAGGGGGGACAGGGGTAAATGAGCAGTTCTTC. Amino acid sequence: CASSLGGTGVNEQFF.

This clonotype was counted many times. The CDR3 DNA reads as TGCGCCAGCAGCTTGGGCCTCACCGGGGAGCTGTTTTTT. The encoded protein is CASSLGLTGELFF. V usage is TRBV5-1 and J usage is TRBJ2-2; D remains unclear. CDR1 and CDR2 from the germline V gene are SGHRS and YFSETQ. The CDR3 length is 13 residues. V dropped 0 bases and J dropped 4 bases, with 4 bases sitting between them.

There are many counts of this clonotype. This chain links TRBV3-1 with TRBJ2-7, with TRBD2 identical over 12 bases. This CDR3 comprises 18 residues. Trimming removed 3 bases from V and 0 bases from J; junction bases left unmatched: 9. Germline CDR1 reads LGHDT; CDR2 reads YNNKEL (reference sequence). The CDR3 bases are TGTGCCAGCAGCCACCGGACTAGCGGGACACAAGGCTCCTACGAGCAGTACTTC. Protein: CASSHRTSGTQGSYEQYF.

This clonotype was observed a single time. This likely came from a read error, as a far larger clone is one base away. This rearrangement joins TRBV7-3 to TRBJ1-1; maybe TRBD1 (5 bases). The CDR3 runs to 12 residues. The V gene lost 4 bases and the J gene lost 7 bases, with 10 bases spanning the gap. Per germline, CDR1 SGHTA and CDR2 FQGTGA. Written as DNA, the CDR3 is TGTGCCAGCAGCTACGGGGGGAATGAAGCTTTCTTT. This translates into CASSYGGNEAFF.

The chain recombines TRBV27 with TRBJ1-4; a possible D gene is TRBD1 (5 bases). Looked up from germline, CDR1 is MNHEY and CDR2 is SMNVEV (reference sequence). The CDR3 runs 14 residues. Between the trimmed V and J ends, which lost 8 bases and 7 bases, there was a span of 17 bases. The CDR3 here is CASGMGLDPEKLFF. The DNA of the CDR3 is TGTGCCAGCGGAATGGGGCTTGATCCTGAAAAACTGTTTTTT.

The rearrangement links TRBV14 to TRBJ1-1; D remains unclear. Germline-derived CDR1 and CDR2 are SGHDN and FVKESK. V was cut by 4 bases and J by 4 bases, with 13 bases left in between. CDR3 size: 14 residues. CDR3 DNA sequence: TGTGCCAGCAGCCCGTTTGGGTCGGGCACTGAAGCTTTCTTT. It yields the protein CASSPFGSGTEAFF.

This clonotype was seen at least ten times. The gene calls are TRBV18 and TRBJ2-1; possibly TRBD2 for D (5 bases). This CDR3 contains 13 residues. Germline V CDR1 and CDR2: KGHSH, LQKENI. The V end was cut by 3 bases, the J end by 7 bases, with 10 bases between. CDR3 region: CASSPLEGNEQFF. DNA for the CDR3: TGTGCCAGCTCACCGCTCGAGGGTAATGAGCAGTTCTTC.

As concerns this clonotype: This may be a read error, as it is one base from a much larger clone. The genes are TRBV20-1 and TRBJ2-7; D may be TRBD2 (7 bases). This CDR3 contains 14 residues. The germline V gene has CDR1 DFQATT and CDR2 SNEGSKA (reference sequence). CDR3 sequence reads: CSASRGAPYYEQDF. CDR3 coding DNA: TGCAGTGCTAGTCGGGGGGCCCCCTACTACGAGCAGGACTTC.

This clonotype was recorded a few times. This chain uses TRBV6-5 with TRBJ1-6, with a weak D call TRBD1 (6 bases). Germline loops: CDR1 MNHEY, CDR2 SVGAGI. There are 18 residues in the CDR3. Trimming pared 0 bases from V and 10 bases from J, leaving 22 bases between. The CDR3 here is CASSYSVSAGGVGSPLHF. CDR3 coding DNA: TGTGCCAGCAGTTACTCTGTATCGGCGGGGGGCGTAGGATCACCCCTCCACTTT.

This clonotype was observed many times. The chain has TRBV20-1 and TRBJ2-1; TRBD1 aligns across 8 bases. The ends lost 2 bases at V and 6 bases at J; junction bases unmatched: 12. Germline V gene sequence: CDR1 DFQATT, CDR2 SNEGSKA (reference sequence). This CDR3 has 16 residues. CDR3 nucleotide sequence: TGCAGTGCTAGACCGTACGGGACAGGCATCGCCAATGAGCAGTTCTTC. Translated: CSARPYGTGIANEQFF.

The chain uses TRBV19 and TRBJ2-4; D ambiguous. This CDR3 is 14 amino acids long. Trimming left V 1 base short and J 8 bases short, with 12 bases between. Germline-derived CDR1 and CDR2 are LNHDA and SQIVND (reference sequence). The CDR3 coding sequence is TGTGCCAGTAGTATAGGACCTGGGGAAGACATTCAGTACTTC. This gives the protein CASSIGPGEDIQYF.

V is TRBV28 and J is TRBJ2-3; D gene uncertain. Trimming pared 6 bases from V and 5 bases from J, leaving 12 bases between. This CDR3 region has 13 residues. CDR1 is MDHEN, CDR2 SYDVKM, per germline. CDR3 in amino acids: CASSLGRLDTQYF. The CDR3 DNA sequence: TGTGCCAGCAGCCTCGGACGGTTAGATACGCAGTATTTT. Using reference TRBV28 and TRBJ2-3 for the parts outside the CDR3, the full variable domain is DVKVTQSSRYLVKRTGEKVFLECVQDMDHENMFWYRQDPGLGLRLIYFSYDVKMKEKGDIPEGYSVSREKKERFSLILESASTNQTSMYLCASSLGRLDTQYFGPGTRLTVL.

In DNA, the CDR3 is TGTGCCAGCAGCAAAGCGGGGTCGAACACCGGGGAGCTGTTTTTT. Translating it yields CASSKAGSNTGELFF. V gene TRBV9 combines with J gene TRBJ2-2, with 7 bases fitting TRBD2. Germline V gives CDR1 SGDLS, CDR2 YYNGEE. V lost 4 bases to trimming and J lost 0 bases; unmatched junction nucleotides: 3. There are 15 residues in the CDR3.

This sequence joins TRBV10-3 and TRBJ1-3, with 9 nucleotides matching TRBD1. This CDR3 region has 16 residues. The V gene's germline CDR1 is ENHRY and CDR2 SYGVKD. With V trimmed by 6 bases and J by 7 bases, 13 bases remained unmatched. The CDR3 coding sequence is TGTGCCATCAGAGCCGAACAGGGGGCTCAAGGGAACACCATATATTTT. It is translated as CAIRAEQGAQGNTIYF.

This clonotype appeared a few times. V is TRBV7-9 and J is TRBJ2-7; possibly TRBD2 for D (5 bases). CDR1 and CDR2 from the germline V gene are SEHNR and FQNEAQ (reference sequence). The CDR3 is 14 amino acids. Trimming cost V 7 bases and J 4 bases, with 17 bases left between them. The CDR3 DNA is TGTGCCAGCACCTTCGATTTCGGGGTTTACGAGCAGTACTTC. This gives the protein CASTFDFGVYEQYF.

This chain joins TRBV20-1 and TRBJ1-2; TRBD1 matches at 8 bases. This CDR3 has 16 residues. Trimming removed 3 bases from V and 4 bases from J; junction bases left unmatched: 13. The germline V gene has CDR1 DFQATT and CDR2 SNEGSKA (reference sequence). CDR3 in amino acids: CSARATGTGLIYGYTF. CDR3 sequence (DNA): TGCAGTGCTAGGGCGACAGGGACAGGACTAATCTATGGCTACACCTTC.

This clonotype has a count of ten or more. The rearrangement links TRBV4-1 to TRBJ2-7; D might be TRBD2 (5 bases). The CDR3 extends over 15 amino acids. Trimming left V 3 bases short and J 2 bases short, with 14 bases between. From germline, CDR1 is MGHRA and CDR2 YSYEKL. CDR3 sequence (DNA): TGCGCCAGCAGCCAGGTGACGGGATCGACCTACGAGCAGTACTTC. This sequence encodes CASSQVTGSTYEQYF.

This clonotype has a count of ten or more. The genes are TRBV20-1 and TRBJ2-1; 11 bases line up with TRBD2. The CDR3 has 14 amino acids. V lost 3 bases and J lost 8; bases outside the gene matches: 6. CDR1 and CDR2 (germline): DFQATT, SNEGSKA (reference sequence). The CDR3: CSASSLAGGHEQFF. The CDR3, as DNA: TGCAGTGCTAGTTCTCTAGCGGGAGGCCATGAGCAGTTCTTC.

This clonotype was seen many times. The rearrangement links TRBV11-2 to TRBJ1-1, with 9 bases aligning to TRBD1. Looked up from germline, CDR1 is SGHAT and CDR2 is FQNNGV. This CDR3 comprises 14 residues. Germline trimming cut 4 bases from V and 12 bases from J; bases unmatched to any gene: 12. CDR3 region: CASSYTGGSLPSFF. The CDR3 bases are TGTGCCAGCAGCTATACAGGGGGCTCCCTCCCGTCTTTCTTT.

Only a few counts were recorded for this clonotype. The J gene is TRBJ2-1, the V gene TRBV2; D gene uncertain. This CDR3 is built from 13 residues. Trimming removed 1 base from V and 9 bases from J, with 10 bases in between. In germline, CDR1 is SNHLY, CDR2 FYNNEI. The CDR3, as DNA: TGTGCCAGCAGTGAAGGGGCGGACCTTGAGCAGTTCTTC. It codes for CASSEGADLEQFF.

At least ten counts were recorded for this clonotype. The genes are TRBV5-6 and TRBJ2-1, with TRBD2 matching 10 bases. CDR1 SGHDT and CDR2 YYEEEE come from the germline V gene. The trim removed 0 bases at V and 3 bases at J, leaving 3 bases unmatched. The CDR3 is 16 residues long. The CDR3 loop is CASSLALAGVYNEQFF. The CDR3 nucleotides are TGTGCCAGCAGCTTGGCCCTAGCGGGAGTCTACAATGAGCAGTTCTTC. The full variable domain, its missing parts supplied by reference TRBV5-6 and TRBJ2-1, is DAGVTQSPTHLIKTRGQQVTLRCSPKSGHDTVSWYQQALGQGPQFIFQYYEEEERQRGNFPDRFSGHQFPNYSSELNVNALLLGDSALYLCASSLALAGVYNEQFFGPGTRLTVL.

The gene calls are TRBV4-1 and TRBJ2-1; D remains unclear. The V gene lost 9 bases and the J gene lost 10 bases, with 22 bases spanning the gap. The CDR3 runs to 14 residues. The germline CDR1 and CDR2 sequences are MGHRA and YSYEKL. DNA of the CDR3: TGCGCCAGTTCATCAAGGTCTTTCGAACGGGAGCAGTTCTTC. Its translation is CASSSRSFEREQFF.

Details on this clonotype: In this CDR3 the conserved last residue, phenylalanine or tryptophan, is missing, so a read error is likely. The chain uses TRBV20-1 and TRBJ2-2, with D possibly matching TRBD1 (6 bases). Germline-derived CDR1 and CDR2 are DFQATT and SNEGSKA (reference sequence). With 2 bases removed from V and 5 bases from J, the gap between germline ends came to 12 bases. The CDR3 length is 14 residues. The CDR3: CSARSARGTGELFC. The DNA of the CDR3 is TGCAGTGCTAGATCTGCCAGGGGAACCGGGGAGCTGTTTTGT.

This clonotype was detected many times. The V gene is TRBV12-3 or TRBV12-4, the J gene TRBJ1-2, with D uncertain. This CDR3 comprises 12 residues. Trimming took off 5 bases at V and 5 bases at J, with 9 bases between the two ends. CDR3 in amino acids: CASSDLGYGYTF. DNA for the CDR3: TGTGCCAGCAGTGATTTGGGATATGGCTACACCTTC.

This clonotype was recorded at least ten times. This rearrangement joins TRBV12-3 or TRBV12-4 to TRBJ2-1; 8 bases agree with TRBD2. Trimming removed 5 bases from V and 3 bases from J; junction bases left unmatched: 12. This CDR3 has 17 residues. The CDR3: CASSASTRGGNYNEQFF. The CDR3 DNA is TGTGCCAGCAGTGCTTCCACACGGGGGGGCAACTACAATGAGCAGTTCTTC.

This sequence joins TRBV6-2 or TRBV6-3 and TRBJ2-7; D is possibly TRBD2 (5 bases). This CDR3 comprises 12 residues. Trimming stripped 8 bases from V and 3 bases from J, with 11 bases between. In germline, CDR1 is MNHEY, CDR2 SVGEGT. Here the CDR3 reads CASRREDYEQYF. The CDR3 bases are TGTGCCAGCCGACGGGAAGACTACGAGCAGTACTTC.

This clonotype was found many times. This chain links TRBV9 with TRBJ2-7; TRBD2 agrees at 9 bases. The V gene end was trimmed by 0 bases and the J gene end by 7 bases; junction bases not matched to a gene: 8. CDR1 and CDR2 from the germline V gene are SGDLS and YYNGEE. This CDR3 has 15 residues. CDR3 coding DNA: TGTGCCAGCAGCGTAGGAGTAGCGGGAGCAGAGGAGCAGTACTTC. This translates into CASSVGVAGAEEQYF.

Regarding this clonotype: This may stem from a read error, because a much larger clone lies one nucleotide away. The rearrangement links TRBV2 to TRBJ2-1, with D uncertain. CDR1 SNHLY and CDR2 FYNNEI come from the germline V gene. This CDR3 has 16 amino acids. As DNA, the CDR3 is TGTGTCAGCTGTACGAGAAAAAGTTGCGCCTACAATGAGCAGTTCTTC. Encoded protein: CVSCTRKSCAYNEQFF.